A single sample gave rise to the 15 T cell receptor beta chains below, sequenced in a study of blood T cell repertoires in COVID-19. The protocol was immunoSEQ multiplex PCR, while the TCRdb copy is restricted to in-frame clones and leaves out a portion. The table shows approximately 250,000 clones, with roughly nine tenths occurring only once. Sequencing used peripheral blood. Receptors originate from a man between 35 and 55 years old with active or convalescent COVID-19.

V gene TRBV2 combines with J gene TRBJ1-2; no clear D. With 2 bases removed from V and 0 bases from J, the gap between germline ends came to 16 bases. Looked up from germline, CDR1 is SNHLY and CDR2 is FYNNEI. The CDR3 loop spans 17 amino acids. CDR3 loop: CASSEYAGRLSNYGYTF. DNA for the CDR3: TGTGCCAGCAGTGAATACGCGGGTCGCCTCTCTAACTATGGCTACACCTTC. The full variable domain, in which reference TRBV2 and TRBJ1-2 provide the parts outside the CDR3, is EPEVTQTPSHQVTQMGQEVILRCVPISNHLYFYWYRQILGQKVEFLVSFYNNEISEKSEIFDDQFSVERPDGSNFTLKIRSTKLEDSAMYFCASSEYAGRLSNYGYTFGSGTRLTVV.

The chain is built from TRBV6-2 or TRBV6-3 and TRBJ2-1, with TRBD1 identical over 8 bases. The CDR3 length is 15 residues. V dropped 3 bases and J dropped 6; count of bases not matched to a gene: 7. Germline V gives CDR1 MNHEY, CDR2 SVGEGT. The CDR3: CASSYEEQGGNEQFF. The CDR3 bases are TGTGCCAGCAGTTATGAAGAACAGGGGGGCAATGAGCAGTTCTTC.

This clone showed up just a few times. The genes are TRBV7-9 and TRBJ1-2, with TRBD1 matching over 7 bases. Germline CDR1 reads SEHNR; CDR2 reads FQNEAQ (reference sequence). J was trimmed by 7 bases and V by 4 bases; bases with no gene match: 6. The CDR3 sequence is 13 residues long. The DNA for the CDR3 is TGTGCCAGCAGCTCCGGACAGGCTGGTGGCTACACCTTC. Translating it yields CASSSGQAGGYTF. The full variable domain, its missing parts supplied by reference TRBV7-9 and TRBJ1-2, is DTGVSQNPRHKITKRGQNVTFRCDPISEHNRLYWYRQTLGQGPEFLTYFQNEAQLEKSRLLSDRFSAERPKGSFSTLEIQRTEQGDSAMYLCASSSGQAGGYTFGSGTRLTVV.

This clone was observed at least ten times. The chain combines TRBV29-1 with TRBJ1-1, with D perhaps matching TRBD1 (6 bases). The CDR3 runs 14 residues. Germline CDR1 reads SQVTM; CDR2 reads ANQGSEA. Trimming removed 7 bases at V and 0 bases at J, with 15 bases between. Here the CDR3 reads CSALSGEMNTEAFF. CDR3 nucleotide sequence: TGCAGCGCCCTATCAGGGGAGATGAACACTGAAGCTTTCTTT. Complete variable domain (other parts from reference TRBV29-1 and TRBJ1-1): SAVISQKPSRDICQRGTSLTIQCQVDSQVTMMFWYRQQPGQSLTLIATANQGSEATYESGFVIDKFPISRPNLTFSTLTVSNMSPEDSSIYLCSALSGEMNTEAFFGQGTRLTVV.

The chain links TRBV27 to TRBJ2-7, with D maybe TRBD2 (5 bases). V was shortened by 8 bases and J by 5 bases, with 13 bases between the two germline ends. CDR1 and CDR2 (germline): MNHEY, SMNVEV (reference sequence). CDR3 length: 12 residues. CDR3 in amino acids: CASEGPSHEQYF. CDR3 bases: TGTGCCAGCGAGGGCCCCTCTCACGAGCAGTACTTC.

This rearrangement joins TRBV19 to TRBJ2-5; 8 bases map to TRBD2. Germline CDR1 LNHDA, CDR2 SQIVND (reference sequence). The J segment lost 7 bases and the V segment lost 3 bases, leaving 10 bases of the junction unmatched. The CDR3 has 15 residues. CDR3 region: CASSMKEAGGVTQYF. In DNA form, the CDR3 reads TGTGCCAGTAGTATGAAGGAGGCGGGAGGAGTGACCCAGTACTTC.

CDR3: CASSTRGELGNEQFF. CDR3 DNA: TGTGCCAGTAGTACTCGGGGGGAGTTAGGCAATGAGCAGTTCTTC. The rearrangement joins TRBV19 to TRBJ2-1, with TRBD2 matching 7 bases. Germline V CDR1 and CDR2: LNHDA, SQIVND (reference sequence). The ends lost 4 bases at V and 6 bases at J; junction bases unmatched: 9. The CDR3 totals 15 residues.

The rearrangement uses TRBV18 and TRBJ1-1; D unresolved. Per germline, CDR1 KGHSH and CDR2 LQKENI. V dropped 0 bases and J dropped 2 bases, with 10 bases sitting between them. CDR3 length: 15 amino acids. CDR3 region: CASSPPSVGNTEAFF. As DNA, the CDR3 is TGTGCCAGCTCACCACCATCAGTTGGCAACACTGAAGCTTTCTTT. Drawing the rest from reference TRBV18 and TRBJ1-1, the complete variable domain is NAGVMQNPRHLVRRRGQEARLRCSPMKGHSHVYWYRQLPEEGLKFMVYLQKENIIDESGMPKERFSAEFPKEGPSILRIQQVVRGDSAAYFCASSPPSVGNTEAFFGQGTRLTVV.

The rearrangement uses TRBV10-2 and TRBJ2-1; 10 nucleotides line up with TRBD2. The length of the CDR3 is 16 residues. Germline V gives CDR1 WSHSY, CDR2 SAAADI. V trimming: 0 bases; J trimming: 2 bases; junction bases outside the gene matches: 1. The CDR3 spells CASSESTSGTYNEQFF. For the CDR3, the DNA is TGCGCCAGCAGTGAGTCAACTAGCGGGACCTACAATGAGCAGTTCTTC.

The chain has TRBV5-1 and TRBJ1-1; possible D gene TRBD1, 6 bases. V lost 2 bases and J 1 base, leaving 9 bases between the germline ends. The CDR3 extends over 14 amino acids. Germline CDR1 SGHRS, CDR2 YFSETQ. The CDR3 protein is CASSFSQGNTEAFF. As DNA, the CDR3 is TGCGCCAGCAGCTTTTCACAGGGGAACACTGAAGCTTTCTTT. Full variable domain (remainder filled in from reference TRBV5-1 and TRBJ1-1): KAGVTQTPRYLIKTRGQQVTLSCSPISGHRSVSWYQQTPGQGLQFLFEYFSETQRNKGNFPGRFSGRQFSNSRSEMNVSTLELGDSALYLCASSFSQGNTEAFFGQGTRLTVV.

The chain employs TRBV6-5 and TRBJ2-4, with D possibly being TRBD1 (6 bases). The CDR3 has 15 residues. The V end lost 6 bases, the J end lost 1 base, and 13 bases lay between the germline ends. Per germline, CDR1 MNHEY and CDR2 SVGAGI. The CDR3 coding sequence is TGTGCCAGCAGCCCCGACAGGTGGGCCAAAAACATTCAGTACTTC. This sequence encodes CASSPDRWAKNIQYF.

The J gene is TRBJ2-1, the V gene TRBV4-1; 8 bases align to TRBD1. The CDR3 runs to 18 residues. In germline, CDR1 is MGHRA, CDR2 YSYEKL. The junction had 16 bases not matched to a gene; V was cut back by 4 bases and J by 5 bases. CDR3 in DNA: TGCGCCAGCAGCCCGGACAGGGCAGCCGGGAGTGGGCACAATGAGCAGTTCTTC. Amino acids: CASSPDRAAGSGHNEQFF.

This clone came up once. Written as DNA, the CDR3 is TGCGCCAGCAGTGCCGGGACTAGCTCCTACAATGAGCAGTTCTTC. Translated, it gives CASSAGTSSYNEQFF. The chain carries TRBV10-1 and TRBJ2-1; 8 nucleotides match TRBD2. This CDR3 has 15 residues. The V gene's germline CDR1 is WNHNN and CDR2 SYGVQD (reference sequence). The trim removed 4 bases at V and 0 bases at J, leaving 2 bases unmatched.

In this sample, this clone turned up a few times. In DNA form, the CDR3 reads TGTGCCAGCAGCTTGGGCCCGGACGGGGTCTATGGCTACACCTTC. Translated, it gives CASSLGPDGVYGYTF. The chain combines TRBV11-2 with TRBJ1-2; D gene uncertain. Germline CDR1 and CDR2: SGHAT and FQNNGV. The CDR3 totals 15 residues. V shed 3 bases and J shed 4 bases, with 15 bases lying between them. Full variable domain (remainder filled in from reference TRBV11-2 and TRBJ1-2): EAGVAQSPRYKIIEKRQSVAFWCNPISGHATLYWYQQILGQGPKLLIQFQNNGVVDDSQLPKDRFSAERLKGVDSTLKIQPAKLEDSAVYLCASSLGPDGVYGYTFGSGTRLTVV.

The chain recombines TRBV5-1 with TRBJ2-7, with D possibly being TRBD1 (6 bases). There are 15 residues in the CDR3. V lost 3 bases and J 1 base, leaving 14 bases between the germline ends. Germline V gene lookup returns CDR1 SGHRS and CDR2 YFSETQ. CDR3: CASSYLQGRSYEQYF. CDR3 nucleotides: TGCGCCAGCAGCTACCTACAGGGACGGTCCTACGAGCAGTACTTC.